The 27 T cell receptor beta chains below come from one sample, sequenced in a study of PD-1 blockade in classical Hodgkin lymphoma. Every one of the patients relapsed after autologous stem cell transplantation (brentuximab vedotin exposure was variable). Sequencing used immunoSEQ multiplex PCR; TCRdb keeps in-frame clones, though not all of them. The sample has about 60,000 clones, more than 90% seen once. The sample in question was peripheral blood mononuclear cells (PBMCs), obtained at baseline. The receptors stem from a human donor with classical Hodgkin lymphoma.

This chain connects TRBV7-9 to TRBJ2-1; D perhaps matches TRBD1 (6 bases). Trimming removed 2 bases from V and 6 bases from J, with 14 bases in between. The CDR3 spans 15 residues. Germline-derived CDR1 and CDR2 are SEHNR and FQNEAQ (reference sequence). DNA of the CDR3: TGTGCCAGCAGCTTATCAGGGGTAACAACCAATGAGCAGTTCTTC. It codes for CASSLSGVTTNEQFF.

CDR3: CASSLPKWGSSYNEQFF. CDR3 coding DNA: TGCGCCAGCAGCTTGCCAAAATGGGGCAGTTCCTACAATGAGCAGTTCTTC. This chain uses TRBV5-1 with TRBJ2-1; perhaps TRBD1 as D (5 bases). Trimming removed 1 base from V and 1 base from J, with 15 bases in between. Germline V gene lookup returns CDR1 SGHRS and CDR2 YFSETQ. The CDR3 is 17 amino acids.

This chain uses TRBV7-2 with TRBJ1-6; no clear D gene. Germline CDR1 is SGHTA and CDR2 is FQGNSA. CDR3 size: 12 residues. Trimming pared 4 bases from V and 4 bases from J, leaving 2 bases between. In nucleotides, the CDR3 is TGTGCCAGCAGCTCGTATAATTCACCCCTCCACTTT. Its translation is CASSSYNSPLHF.

This clone was seen a handful of times. CDR3 coding DNA: TGTGCCAGCAGCATGGGACCTAATGAAAAACTGTTTTTT. Translation: CASSMGPNEKLFF. This chain joins TRBV21-1 and TRBJ1-4. TRBV21-1 is termed a pseudogene. This CDR3 is 13 amino acids long.

The count of this clone is one. The gene calls are TRBV18 and TRBJ2-1; 7 nucleotides align to TRBD2. The CDR3 extends over 15 amino acids. Germline V gene sequence: CDR1 KGHSH, CDR2 LQKENI. With 3 bases clipped from V and 3 bases from J, the junction kept 5 bases outside the gene matches. CDR3 loop: CASSPEAGLYNEQFF. CDR3 sequence (DNA): TGTGCCAGCTCACCGGAAGCGGGACTCTACAATGAGCAGTTCTTC.

The chain is built from TRBV28 and TRBJ1-2; D not resolved. The CDR3 covers 13 residues. Between the trimmed V and J ends, which lost 3 bases and 3 bases, there was a span of 8 bases. The germline CDR1 and CDR2 sequences are MDHEN and SYDVKM. The CDR3 sequence is CASSFAAYYGYTF. The DNA for the CDR3 is TGTGCCAGCAGTTTCGCAGCCTACTATGGCTACACCTTC.

The CDR3 DNA sequence: TGTGCCAGCAGCTTACTACAAAACAGGGACGGCTACACCTTC. This encodes CASSLLQNRDGYTF. The chain links TRBV7-2 to TRBJ1-2, with TRBD1 as a possible D gene (6 bases). This CDR3 has 14 residues. Trimming took off 2 bases at V and 8 bases at J, with 15 bases between the two ends. The V gene's germline CDR1 is SGHTA and CDR2 FQGNSA.

This chain uses TRBV28 with TRBJ2-5; D remains ambiguous. Between the trimmed V and J ends, which lost 6 bases and 3 bases, there was a span of 5 bases. The CDR3 totals 11 residues. Germline V gives CDR1 MDHEN, CDR2 SYDVKM. CDR3 nucleotides: TGTGCCAGCAGGGAAAAAGAGACCCAGTACTTC. Its protein product is CASREKETQYF.

V gene TRBV27 combines with J gene TRBJ2-1; D is unclear. Germline CDR1 MNHEY, CDR2 SMNVEV (reference sequence). CDR3 length: 11 residues. V was clipped by 3 bases and J by 4 bases, with 1 base between them. The CDR3 DNA reads TGTGCCAGCAGTTTTTACAATGAGCAGTTCTTC. Protein sequence: CASSFYNEQFF.

The rearrangement joins TRBV4-1 to TRBJ2-1; 8 bases match TRBD2. V was pared by 3 bases and J by 10 bases, with 11 bases of the junction left unmatched. The CDR3 covers 15 residues. Germline CDR1 reads MGHRA; CDR2 reads YSYEKL. This CDR3 reads CASSHRGLDASEQFF. The CDR3 nucleotides read TGCGCCAGCAGCCATAGGGGACTAGACGCGTCCGAGCAGTTCTTC.

The sample holds a few counts of this clone. The chain carries TRBV5-5 and TRBJ1-5; D gene unclear. The germline gives CDR1 SGHKS, CDR2 YYEKEE (reference sequence). The CDR3 has 14 amino acids. Trimming pared 1 base from V and 6 bases from J, leaving 11 bases between. CDR3 sequence (DNA): TGTGCCAGCAGCTTGTCAGGTTTTATTCAGCCCCAGCATTTT. Translated: CASSLSGFIQPQHF.

This clone was seen a few times. The chain uses TRBV19 and TRBJ1-2; 7 bases are shared with TRBD1. CDR3 size: 16 residues. The junction had 11 bases not matched to a gene; V was cut back by 6 bases and J by 1 base. Germline V gene data show CDR1 as LNHDA and CDR2 as SQIVND (reference sequence). CDR3 sequence: CASSNVGGQHNYGYTF. CDR3 coding DNA: TGTGCCAGTAGCAATGTGGGGGGACAGCATAACTATGGCTACACCTTC. Drawing the rest from reference TRBV19 and TRBJ1-2, the complete variable domain is DGGITQSPKYLFRKEGQNVTLSCEQNLNHDAMYWYRQDPGQGLRLIYYSQIVNDFQKGDIAEGYSVSREKKESFPLTVTSAQKNPTAFYLCASSNVGGQHNYGYTFGSGTRLTVV.

This clone was seen a handful of times. The rearrangement uses TRBV5-1 and TRBJ2-2; D perhaps matches TRBD2 (7 bases). Trimming removed 0 bases at V and 6 bases at J, with 15 bases between. Germline V gene lookup returns CDR1 SGHRS and CDR2 YFSETQ. The CDR3 has 16 amino acids. This CDR3 is CASSLVSGGLAGELFF. The DNA for the CDR3 is TGCGCCAGCAGCTTGGTTTCCGGGGGGCTAGCCGGGGAGCTGTTTTTT.

This clone was detected once. V is TRBV13 and J is TRBJ2-7, with D unclear. Trimming pared 4 bases from V and 2 bases from J, leaving 12 bases between. The CDR3 has 14 residues. CDR1 is PRHDT, CDR2 FYEKMQ, per germline (reference sequence). CDR3 protein: CASSSRTRTYEQYF. The CDR3 DNA reads as TGTGCCAGCAGCTCGAGAACCAGGACCTACGAGCAGTACTTC. Complete variable domain (other parts from reference TRBV13 and TRBJ2-7): AAGVIQSPRHLIKEKRETATLKCYPIPRHDTVYWYQQGPGQDPQFLISFYEKMQSDKGSIPDRFSAQQFSDYHSELNMSSLELGDSALYFCASSSRTRTYEQYFGPGTRLTVT.

This clone showed up just once. CDR3: CASSVSGRAASYEQYF. CDR3 nucleotide sequence: TGTGCCAGCAGTGTGAGCGGGAGGGCCGCTTCCTACGAGCAGTACTTC. The chain recombines TRBV2 with TRBJ2-7; 10 nucleotides agree with TRBD2. The V segment lost 4 bases and the J segment 1 base; nucleotides outside the gene matches: 7. From germline, CDR1 is SNHLY and CDR2 FYNNEI. The CDR3 spans 16 residues.

The V and J genes are TRBV10-3 and TRBJ2-5, with D perhaps assigned TRBD1 or TRBD2 (5 bases each). CDR1 is ENHRY and CDR2 is SYGVKD in the germline V gene. The CDR3 runs to 16 residues. The ends were cut back, 4 bases at V and 5 bases at J, with 20 bases in the middle. CDR3 sequence reads: CAISGTGARLRETQYF. The CDR3 DNA follows: TGTGCCATCAGTGGCACCGGGGCCCGATTACGGGAGACCCAGTACTTC.

The chain's CDR3 is CASSLIAGTGTYQPQHF. The CDR3 DNA reads as TGTGCCAGCAGTTTAATAGCCGGGACAGGAACCTATCAGCCCCAGCATTTT. The chain recombines TRBV27 with TRBJ1-5; 8 positions match TRBD1. V lost 2 bases, J lost 5 bases, and 11 bases stayed unmatched. The germline CDR1 and CDR2 sequences are MNHEY and SMNVEV (reference sequence). This CDR3 is 17 amino acids long.

The chain couples TRBV19 to TRBJ1-6; TRBD1 aligns across 7 bases. V shed 5 bases, J shed 7 bases, and the junction held 11 bases outside the gene matches. Per germline, CDR1 LNHDA and CDR2 SQIVND (reference sequence). The CDR3 extends over 16 amino acids. As DNA, the CDR3 is TGTGCCAGTAGTTCAACGACAGGGCGCGGGAATTCACCCCTCCACTTT. Translating it yields CASSSTTGRGNSPLHF.

V and J are TRBV19 and TRBJ1-1; TRBD1 matches 7 bases. V trimming: 3 bases; J trimming: 4 bases; junction bases outside the gene matches: 2. The CDR3 is 13 amino acids. Germline V gene data show CDR1 as LNHDA and CDR2 as SQIVND (reference sequence). CDR3 coding DNA: TGTGCCAGTAGTATTGGACAGGCCACTGAAGCTTTCTTT. It yields the protein CASSIGQATEAFF.

On this clone itself: A much more abundant neighbour one base away suggests this may be a read error. This rearrangement joins TRBV11-2 to TRBJ1-1; D is unresolved. There are 13 residues in the CDR3. V dropped 2 bases and J dropped 1 base, with 5 bases sitting between them. Germline-derived CDR1 and CDR2 are SGHAT and FQNNGV. The CDR3 DNA follows: TGTGCCAGCAGCTTACACGGGAACACTGAAGCTTTCTTT. This gives the protein CASSLHGNTEAFF.

This clone was recorded once. The chain combines TRBV5-4 with TRBJ2-3; D is unclear. Germline CDR1 SGHNT, CDR2 YYREEE (reference sequence). The CDR3 is made up of 13 amino acids. The V and J ends lost 0 bases and 8 bases respectively, with 10 bases between them. The CDR3 sequence is CASSLELKGTQYF. CDR3 DNA: TGTGCCAGCAGCTTGGAACTCAAGGGTACGCAGTATTTT.

The chain joins TRBV5-1 to TRBJ2-2; D gene ambiguous. The CDR3 totals 21 residues. Germline CDR1 SGHRS, CDR2 YFSETQ. Trimming took off 0 bases at V and 0 bases at J, with 24 bases between the two ends. The CDR3 nucleotides read TGCGCCAGCAGCTTGGCTTGGATCCTTGGAGAGACGTTCGCGAACACCGGGGAGCTGTTTTTT. It translates to CASSLAWILGETFANTGELFF.

This clone was detected once. This chain uses TRBV19 with TRBJ1-5, with 10 nucleotides matching TRBD1. CDR1 is LNHDA, CDR2 SQIVND, per germline (reference sequence). J was trimmed by 4 bases and V by 5 bases; bases with no gene match: 5. The CDR3 spans 15 residues. The CDR3 loop reads CASSPTGQGNQPQHF. CDR3 coding DNA: TGTGCCAGTAGTCCAACGGGACAGGGGAATCAGCCCCAGCATTTT.

Only one count was recorded for this clone. This rearrangement joins TRBV6-5 to TRBJ1-6, with TRBD1 as a possible D gene (5 bases). The CDR3 spans 14 residues. The V end lost 10 bases, the J end lost 0 bases, and 10 bases lay between the germline ends. The germline V gene has CDR1 MNHEY and CDR2 SVGAGI. The CDR3: CATRDGSYNSPLHF. The CDR3, as DNA: TGTGCCACCCGGGACGGCTCCTATAATTCACCCCTCCACTTT.

In its sample, this clone was seen a few times. V and J are TRBV2 and TRBJ1-5; 8 nucleotides match TRBD1. The CDR3 sequence is 13 residues long. Germline CDR1 is SNHLY and CDR2 is FYNNEI. V was pared by 6 bases and J by 7 bases, with 5 bases of the junction left unmatched. The CDR3: CASRQGVGQPQHF. In DNA form, the CDR3 reads TGTGCCAGCAGACAGGGGGTGGGACAGCCCCAGCATTTT.

This rearrangement joins TRBV6-5 to TRBJ2-3; 9 nucleotides line up with TRBD1. Germline V CDR1 and CDR2: MNHEY, SVGAGI. The CDR3 has 14 amino acids. Losses at the gene ends were 4 bases for V and 8 bases for J; bases not matched to a gene: 7. CDR3 amino acids: CASSFPQTGGTQYF. CDR3 coding DNA: TGTGCCAGCAGTTTTCCCCAGACAGGGGGTACGCAGTATTTT.

The chain carries TRBV6-1 and TRBJ2-7; TRBD1 matches at 9 bases. The CDR3 length is 14 residues. Trimming removed 4 bases from V and 1 base from J; junction bases left unmatched: 2. Germline loops: CDR1 MNHNS, CDR2 SASEGT. The CDR3 DNA is TGTGCCAGCAGTGGGGGGACAGGGTCCTACGAGCAGTACTTC. Residues: CASSGGTGSYEQYF.